This TCR beta chain emerged from a study of T cell changes during pregnancy in multiple sclerosis. The repertoire was sequenced with immunoSEQ multiplex PCR; TCRdb's copy has only in-frame clones and lacks some. Among 55,000 to 85,000 clones listed, more than 90% were seen once. Germline-derived CDR1 and CDR2 are GTSNPN and SVGIG (reference sequence). The CDR3 contains 13 residues. The ends were cut back, 0 bases at V and 7 bases at J, with 7 bases in the middle. The sequence came from a female donor with multiple sclerosis, enrolled in a pregnancy study. This chain links TRBV30 with TRBJ1-6, with a possible D match to TRBD1 (6 bases). Sequenced material: peripheral blood, taken in the third trimester of pregnancy. This chain's CDR3 is CAWSVQGNSPLHF. The CDR3 DNA reads TGTGCCTGGAGTGTACAGGGAAATTCACCCCTCCACTTT.